These 28 T cell receptor beta chains came from one sample sequenced in a study of T-cell reconstitution after alpha-beta-depleted transplantation in children. It was with unique molecular identifiers that the TCRbeta library was prepared. TCRdb analysed the PCR reads with MiXCR anew, one entry per CDR3 protein. The table has about 500,000 distinct CDR3 sequences, about 30% seen once; the top ten hold more than 2%. This specimen was PBMCs from the stem cell graft donor, taken from the stem cell graft. All receptors derive from a human donor who donated a stem cell graft to a child with aplastic anemia.

There are a few counts of this clonotype. Written as DNA, the CDR3 is TGTGCCATCAGCGGAGAGCTAGCCAAAAACATTCAGTACTTC. This sequence encodes CAISGELAKNIQYF. This chain joins TRBV10-3 and TRBJ2-4; D remains unclear. Germline assignment: CDR1 ENHRY and CDR2 SYGVKD. The CDR3 has 14 residues. V was trimmed by 6 bases and J by 0 bases, leaving 9 bases between them.

This chain uses TRBV20-1 with TRBJ2-3; D not certain. The CDR3 is made up of 12 amino acids. CDR1 is DFQATT, CDR2 SNEGSKA, per germline (reference sequence). V was trimmed by 0 bases and J by 9 bases, leaving 10 bases between them. The CDR3 loop reads CSARDDPLTQYF. CDR3 nucleotide sequence: TGCAGTGCTAGAGACGACCCGCTCACGCAGTATTTT.

This clonotype showed up just a few times. V gene TRBV4-3 combines with J gene TRBJ2-3; D gene ambiguous. V was pared by 4 bases and J by 0 bases, with 8 bases between. Germline CDR1 reads LGHNA; CDR2 reads YSLEER. The CDR3 contains 14 residues. CDR3 residues: CASSRQVSTDTQYF. The CDR3 DNA sequence: TGCGCCAGCAGCCGCCAGGTCAGCACAGATACGCAGTATTTT.

This clonotype has more than one count but fewer than ten. The chain employs TRBV6-5 and TRBJ1-5; D is ambiguous. This CDR3 has 15 residues. Looked up from germline, CDR1 is MNHEY and CDR2 is SVGAGI. Trimming cost V 2 bases and J 1 base, with 9 bases left between them. In DNA, the CDR3 is TGTGCCAGCAGTTACACATGGGGAAGCAATCAGCCCCAGCATTTT. Residues: CASSYTWGSNQPQHF.

This clonotype was found once. The V call is TRBV28, the J call TRBJ1-2; D not resolved. Trimming removed 7 bases at V and 2 bases at J, with 20 bases between. CDR3 size: 16 residues. Germline values: CDR1 MDHEN, CDR2 SYDVKM. The CDR3 nucleotides are TGTGCCAGCATGGTTTTGACGGCGAGGAAAAACTATGGCTACACCTTC. Translated, it gives CASMVLTARKNYGYTF.

This clonotype was recorded a few times. V gene TRBV19 combines with J gene TRBJ2-3, with D tentatively TRBD1 (6 bases). The CDR3 length is 17 residues. Deletions cut 5 bases from V and 4 bases from J, with 22 bases between. The germline gives CDR1 LNHDA, CDR2 SQIVND (reference sequence). The CDR3 nucleotides are TGTGCCAGTAGTGCCACCCTAACAGGGTCTCCGGCAGATACGCAGTATTTT. Residues: CASSATLTGSPADTQYF.

CDR3 in amino acids: CASSATRQGDETQYF. CDR3 nucleotide sequence: TGTGCCAGCAGCGCTACGAGACAGGGGGATGAGACCCAGTACTTC. J is TRBJ2-5 and V is TRBV9; TRBD1 matches at 9 bases. In germline, CDR1 is SGDLS, CDR2 YYNGEE. The CDR3 runs 15 residues. Trimming cost V 3 bases and J 5 bases; bases outside gene matches: 8.

The chain links TRBV29-1 to TRBJ2-1, with 13 bases identical to TRBD2. The CDR3 runs to 16 residues. Germline assignment: CDR1 SQVTM and CDR2 ANQGSEA. V shed 0 bases, J shed 9 bases, and the junction held 8 bases outside the gene matches. The CDR3 protein is CSVEDFGTSGTIEQFF. In nucleotides, the CDR3 is TGCAGCGTTGAAGACTTCGGGACTAGCGGGACAATTGAGCAGTTCTTC.

This clonotype showed up just a few times. The chain links TRBV4-3 to TRBJ2-7; TRBD2 agrees at 8 bases. The CDR3 runs to 15 residues. The germline CDR1 and CDR2 sequences are LGHNA and YSLEER. V gave up 0 bases and J gave up 4 bases; unmatched junction bases: 5. The CDR3 nucleotides are TGCGCCAGCAGCCAAGAGAGCGGGAGAAATTACGAGCAGTACTTC. As protein: CASSQESGRNYEQYF.

This clonotype has just a few counts. The CDR3 is CSVPTDESYNEQFF. CDR3 sequence (DNA): TGCAGCGTACCGACAGATGAGTCCTACAATGAGCAGTTCTTC. The J gene is TRBJ2-1, the V gene TRBV29-1; tentative D call: TRBD1 (5 bases). The V and J ends lost 6 bases and 1 base respectively, with 13 bases between them. The CDR3 loop spans 14 amino acids. CDR1 and CDR2 (germline): SQVTM, ANQGSEA.

This rearrangement joins TRBV5-1 to TRBJ2-3, with 9 nucleotides matching TRBD1. After removal of 3 bases from V and 1 base from J, the junction contained 3 bases not matched to a gene. This CDR3 contains 15 residues. The germline V gene encodes CDR1 SGHRS and CDR2 YFSETQ. The CDR3: CASSSRTGGTDTQYF. CDR3 in DNA: TGCGCCAGCAGCTCCCGGACAGGGGGCACAGATACGCAGTATTTT.

This clonotype was detected once. The gene calls are TRBV5-1 and TRBJ2-1; D is possibly TRBD2 (5 bases). Germline CDR1 and CDR2: SGHRS and YFSETQ. The V end lost 3 bases, the J end lost 8 bases, and 12 bases lay between the germline ends. The CDR3 has 13 amino acids. CDR3 coding DNA: TGCGCCAGCAGCTGGACTTCGACGGATGAGCAGTTCTTC. Translated: CASSWTSTDEQFF.

This clonotype has only a few counts. The chain carries TRBV18 and TRBJ1-2; tentative D call: TRBD1 (5 bases). The CDR3 is 16 amino acids. The V gene's germline CDR1 is KGHSH and CDR2 LQKENI. V was cut by 1 base and J by 8 bases, with 20 bases left in between. The CDR3 here is CASSPLVGGTDDGYTF. As DNA, the CDR3 is TGTGCCAGCTCACCACTGGTCGGGGGGACTGATGACGGCTACACCTTC.

There are a few counts of this clonotype. The rearrangement uses TRBV6-5 and TRBJ2-7; D not resolved. Germline assignment: CDR1 MNHEY and CDR2 SVGAGI. V dropped 1 base and J dropped 5 bases, with 12 bases sitting between them. The CDR3 runs 14 residues. CDR3 in DNA: TGTGCCAGCAGTTACTTACTGGGTTCCCACGAGCAGTACTTC. As protein: CASSYLLGSHEQYF.

This clonotype has more than one count but fewer than ten. The rearrangement joins TRBV18 to TRBJ1-1, with D possibly matching TRBD1 (5 bases). Between the trimmed V and J ends, which lost 1 base and 4 bases, there was a span of 13 bases. Germline V gene lookup returns CDR1 KGHSH and CDR2 LQKENI. The CDR3 sequence is 15 residues long. CDR3 in DNA: TGTGCCAGCTCACCACTATCAGGGTCTGGCACTGAAGCTTTCTTT. Its protein product is CASSPLSGSGTEAFF.

The V and J genes are TRBV7-2 and TRBJ2-7; D is perhaps TRBD1 (6 bases). V shed 1 base and J shed 6 bases, with 19 bases lying between them. CDR1 is SGHTA and CDR2 is FQGNSA in the germline V gene. This CDR3 region has 16 residues. In DNA, the CDR3 is TGTGCCAGCAGCTTAGGGCTTCGGGACCTAGGGGGCGAGCAGTACTTC. As protein: CASSLGLRDLGGEQYF. The full variable domain, completed using reference TRBV7-2 and TRBJ2-7, is GAGVSQSPSNKVTEKGKDVELRCDPISGHTALYWYRQSLGQGLEFLIYFQGNSAPDKSGLPSDRFSAERTGGSVSTLTIQRTQQEDSAVYLCASSLGLRDLGGEQYFGPGTRLTVT.

The chain couples TRBV11-2 to TRBJ2-1; 7 bases map to TRBD2. V trimming: 0 bases; J trimming: 9 bases; junction bases outside the gene matches: 8. The CDR3 consists of 15 residues. Germline V gene data show CDR1 as SGHAT and CDR2 as FQNNGV. CDR3 residues: CASSLDRRERVEQFF. The CDR3, as DNA: TGTGCCAGCAGCTTAGATCGGCGGGAGAGGGTTGAGCAGTTCTTC.

J is TRBJ2-7 and V is TRBV28; D is undetermined. V lost 5 bases and J 2 bases, leaving 16 bases between the germline ends. The CDR3 runs 15 residues. Germline V gives CDR1 MDHEN, CDR2 SYDVKM. DNA of the CDR3: TGTGCCAGCAGTCTGTTCCAGGACCCTACCTACGAGCAGTACTTC. The encoded protein is CASSLFQDPTYEQYF.

The chain joins TRBV27 to TRBJ1-6; no clear D. The CDR3 has 16 amino acids. V dropped 0 bases and J dropped 6 bases, with 12 bases sitting between them. Germline CDR1 is MNHEY and CDR2 is SMNVEV (reference sequence). The CDR3 protein is CASSLSIAVTNSPLHF. As DNA, the CDR3 is TGTGCCAGCAGTTTATCGATAGCGGTTACTAATTCACCCCTCCACTTT.

The rearrangement links TRBV12-3 or TRBV12-4 to TRBJ1-2; possible D gene TRBD1, 5 bases. With 4 bases removed from V and 8 bases from J, the gap between germline ends came to 11 bases. CDR3 length: 12 residues. For the CDR3, the DNA is TGTGCCAGCAGTTGGCAGGGACGCGGCTACACCTTC. Protein product: CASSWQGRGYTF.

The chain uses TRBV27 and TRBJ2-7; no reliable D call. This CDR3 is 13 amino acids long. Germline CDR1 MNHEY, CDR2 SMNVEV (reference sequence). Trimming removed 3 bases at V and 0 bases at J, with 6 bases between. The CDR3 is CASSFLLSYEQYF. The CDR3, as DNA: TGTGCCAGCAGTTTCCTTCTCTCCTACGAGCAGTACTTC.

The chain recombines TRBV30 with TRBJ1-5, with 8 bases fitting TRBD1. J was trimmed by 3 bases and V by 6 bases; bases with no gene match: 4. The germline V gene encodes CDR1 GTSNPN and CDR2 SVGIG (reference sequence). This CDR3 contains 13 residues. The CDR3 protein is CACQGAINQPQHF. DNA for the CDR3: TGTGCCTGTCAGGGGGCGATCAATCAGCCCCAGCATTTT.

The V call is TRBV5-1, the J call TRBJ2-6; 8 nucleotides line up with TRBD1. V dropped 0 bases and J dropped 2; count of bases not matched to a gene: 1. CDR3 size: 16 residues. Germline V gene lookup returns CDR1 SGHRS and CDR2 YFSETQ. The CDR3 DNA sequence: TGCGCCAGCAGCTTGGCAGGGGGCGCTGGGGCCAACGTCCTGACTTTC. The encoded protein is CASSLAGGAGANVLTF.

This clonotype was detected only a few times. The chain has TRBV20-1 and TRBJ2-6; tentative D call: TRBD2 (6 bases). Germline CDR1 reads DFQATT; CDR2 reads SNEGSKA (reference sequence). This CDR3 contains 14 residues. The V gene lost 1 base and the J gene lost 3 bases, with 7 bases spanning the gap. The CDR3 reads CSARGGGGANVLTF. CDR3 bases: TGCAGTGCTAGAGGGGGAGGTGGGGCCAACGTCCTGACTTTC.

The chain combines TRBV7-8 with TRBJ2-1; TRBD2 aligns across 9 bases. The CDR3 spans 15 residues. V gave up 6 bases and J gave up 4 bases; unmatched junction bases: 7. Germline V CDR1 and CDR2: SGHVS, FQNEAQ. The CDR3 spells CASRRLAGDYNEQFF. The CDR3 DNA reads as TGTGCCAGCAGGAGATTAGCGGGAGATTACAATGAGCAGTTCTTC. Based on the CDR3 plus reference TRBV7-8 and TRBJ2-1, the full variable domain is GAGVSQSPRYKVAKRGQDVALRCDPISGHVSLFWYQQALGQGPEFLTYFQNEAQLDKSGLPSDRFFAERPEGSVSTLKIQRTQQEDSAVYLCASRRLAGDYNEQFFGPGTRLTVL.

V gene TRBV6-2 or TRBV6-3 combines with J gene TRBJ2-5; D might be TRBD2 (6 bases). This CDR3 spans 13 amino acids. Germline-derived CDR1 and CDR2 are MNHEY and SVGEGT. V lost 5 bases to trimming and J lost 7 bases, with 14 bases between them. The CDR3 loop reads CASSGGTRGTQYF. In DNA, the CDR3 is TGTGCCAGCAGTGGCGGGACGAGGGGGACCCAGTACTTC.

This clonotype was counted between two and nine times. The gene calls are TRBV20-1 and TRBJ2-1, with 12 bases lining up with TRBD2. With V trimmed by 6 bases and J by 7 bases, 7 bases remained unmatched. The CDR3 totals 14 residues. Germline CDR1 DFQATT, CDR2 SNEGSKA (reference sequence). CDR3 in DNA: TGCAGTGCCGAACCGGGACTAGCGGGTAATGAGCAGTTCTTC. It yields the protein CSAEPGLAGNEQFF.

The V gene is TRBV12-3 or TRBV12-4, the J gene TRBJ2-1; 11 nucleotides align to TRBD2. This CDR3 contains 15 residues. The junction had 8 bases not matched to a gene; V was cut back by 8 bases and J by 5 bases. Written as DNA, the CDR3 is TGTGCCAGCCCACCGGGACTAGCGGAGAACAATGAGCAGTTCTTC. This sequence encodes CASPPGLAENNEQFF.